Given below is one T cell receptor (beta chain) in context. Its antigen is currently unknown. These data are taken from a study of OX40 agonist ivuxolimab in advanced cancers. Overall study context: Earlier anti-PD-1, anti-PD-L1 or anti-CTLA-4 therapy was permitted; 30% to 45% had received some.

The V end was cut by 6 bases, the J end by 0 bases, with 12 bases between. This CDR3 is built from 14 residues. CDR1 and CDR2 from the germline V gene are SGHDN and FVKESK. Findings and caveats of the study: The expanded peripheral T cells' antigen specificity was not determined. On average, a greater number of expanded clones characterised CD8+ T cells relative to CD4+.

TCRdb's copy holds only in-frame clones and misses some; the assay was immunoSEQ multiplex PCR. Of about 57,000 clones listed, 80% to 90% are singletons. The V and J genes are TRBV14 and TRBJ2-7; D is undetermined. This sequence originates from an adult with an advanced solid tumor such as melanoma, head and neck, liver or kidney cancer. Source: CD4+ or CD8+ T cells sorted from blood, taken in a trial of the OX40 agonist ivuxolimab. The CDR3: CASSYGSPSYEQYF. The DNA for the CDR3 is TGTGCCAGCAGTTACGGGTCCCCCTCCTACGAGCAGTACTTC.